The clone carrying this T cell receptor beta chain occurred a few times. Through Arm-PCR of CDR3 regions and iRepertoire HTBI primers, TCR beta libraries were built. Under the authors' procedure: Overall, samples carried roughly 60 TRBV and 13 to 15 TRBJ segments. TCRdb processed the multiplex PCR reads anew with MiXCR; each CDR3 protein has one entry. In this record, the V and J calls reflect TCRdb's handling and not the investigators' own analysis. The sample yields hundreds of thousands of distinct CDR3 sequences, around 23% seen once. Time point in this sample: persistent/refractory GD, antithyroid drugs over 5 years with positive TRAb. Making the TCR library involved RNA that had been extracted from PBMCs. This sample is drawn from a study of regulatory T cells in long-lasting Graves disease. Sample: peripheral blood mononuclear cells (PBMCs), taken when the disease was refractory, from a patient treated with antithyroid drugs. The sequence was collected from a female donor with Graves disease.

CDR3 amino acids: CASSLGTTTNTGELFF. CDR3 nucleotide sequence: TGCGCCAGCAGCCTAGGGACTACCACGAACACCGGGGAGCTGTTTTTT. The chain is built from TRBV4-1 and TRBJ2-2; 7 bases fit TRBD2. The CDR3 covers 16 residues. Unmatched junction bases numbered 5, after V lost 4 bases and J lost 0 bases. Germline CDR1 reads MGHRA; CDR2 reads YSYEKL.